These 3 T cell receptor beta chains originate from one sample sequenced in a study of graft-versus-host responses after intestinal transplantation. Using immunoSEQ multiplex PCR, the repertoire was profiled, and TCRdb retains in-frame clones only, with some absent. The sample lists 35,000 to 45,000 clones; approximately 89% were seen once. This sample comprised PBMCs, obtained 260 to 270 days after transplant. The receptors come from a human patient who received an intestinal transplant, so some T cells may come from the graft donor.

This chain links TRBV6-1 with TRBJ2-5, with 9 bases fitting TRBD1. The assigned J gene may be wrong: the sequence end matches TRBJ2-7 better. CDR1 MNHNS and CDR2 SASEGT come from the germline V gene. The CDR3 consists of 14 residues. CDR3: CAATTGTGPHEQYF. CDR3 sequence (DNA): TGTGCCGCCACAACCGGGACAGGGCCCCACGAGCAGTACTTC.

This chain links TRBV6-5 with TRBJ1-2; D gene uncertain. CDR3 size: 15 residues. V was pared by 0 bases and J by 4 bases, with 12 bases between. In germline, CDR1 is MNHEY, CDR2 SVGAGI. CDR3 DNA sequence: TGTGCCAGCAGTTACTCCCCGACCTACCTCTATGGCTACACCTTC. This sequence encodes CASSYSPTYLYGYTF.

The chain couples TRBV9 to TRBJ1-2; no firm D call. The CDR3 is 15 residues long. Germline loops: CDR1 SGDLS, CDR2 YYNGEE. With 0 bases removed from V and 8 bases from J, the gap between germline ends came to 17 bases. The CDR3 nucleotides are TGTGCCAGCAGCGTAGATGGAGGCCTGGGGAGGGGCTACACCTTC. It is translated as CASSVDGGLGRGYTF.